This TCR beta chain was sequenced in a study of control samples from healthy donors and cancer patients. V shed 3 bases, J shed 5 bases, and the junction held 7 bases outside the gene matches. Looked up from germline, CDR1 is SGHNT and CDR2 is YYREEE (reference sequence). This CDR3 has 14 residues. TCRdb's copy holds only in-frame clones and misses some; the assay was immunoSEQ multiplex PCR. The repertoire includes fewer than 25,000 clones, roughly four fifths of them detected once, and roughly 27% sits in the top ten. This TCR came from a man in his sixties with head and neck cancer. The gene calls are TRBV5-4 and TRBJ2-7; 8 bases map to TRBD1. Material: PBMCs. The CDR3 sequence is CASSSLEQGDEQYF. CDR3 nucleotide sequence: TGTGCCAGCAGCTCGCTAGAACAGGGGGACGAGCAGTACTTC.